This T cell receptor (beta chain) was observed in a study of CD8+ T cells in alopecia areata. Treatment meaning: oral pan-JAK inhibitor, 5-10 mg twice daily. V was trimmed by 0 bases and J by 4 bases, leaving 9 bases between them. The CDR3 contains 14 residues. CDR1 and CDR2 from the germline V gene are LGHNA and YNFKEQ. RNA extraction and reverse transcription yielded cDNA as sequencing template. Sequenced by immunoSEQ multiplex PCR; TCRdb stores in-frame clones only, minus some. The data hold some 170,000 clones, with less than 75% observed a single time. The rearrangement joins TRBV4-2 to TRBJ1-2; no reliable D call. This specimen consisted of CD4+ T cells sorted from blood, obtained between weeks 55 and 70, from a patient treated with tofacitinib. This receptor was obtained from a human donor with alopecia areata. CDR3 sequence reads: CASSQELQSYGYTF. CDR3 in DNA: TGTGCCAGCAGCCAAGAGTTACAGAGCTATGGCTACACCTTC.